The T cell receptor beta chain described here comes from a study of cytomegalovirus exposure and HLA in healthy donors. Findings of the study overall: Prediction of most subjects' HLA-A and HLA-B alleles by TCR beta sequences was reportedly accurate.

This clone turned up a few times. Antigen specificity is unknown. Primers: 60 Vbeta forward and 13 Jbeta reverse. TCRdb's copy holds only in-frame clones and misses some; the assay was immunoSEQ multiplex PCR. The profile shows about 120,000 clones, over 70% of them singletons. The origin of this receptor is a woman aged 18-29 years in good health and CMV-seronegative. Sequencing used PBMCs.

The CDR3 loop reads CASSKPHLGLAGTLYNEQFF. The CDR3 DNA sequence: TGTGCCAGTAGTAAACCCCACCTGGGACTAGCGGGGACCTTGTACAATGAGCAGTTCTTC. This rearrangement joins TRBV19 to TRBJ2-1, with TRBD2 matching over 13 bases. The V segment lost 4 bases and the J segment 4 bases; nucleotides outside the gene matches: 16. This CDR3 is 20 amino acids long. From germline, CDR1 is LNHDA and CDR2 SQIVND (reference sequence). The full variable domain, completed using reference TRBV19 and TRBJ2-1, is DGGITQSPKYLFRKEGQNVTLSCEQNLNHDAMYWYRQDPGQGLRLIYYSQIVNDFQKGDIAEGYSVSREKKESFPLTVTSAQKNPTAFYLCASSKPHLGLAGTLYNEQFFGPGTRLTVL.